What follows are 26 T cell receptor beta chains derived from one specimen sequenced in a study of OX40 agonist ivuxolimab in advanced cancers. Profiling relied on immunoSEQ multiplex PCR, and the TCRdb table lists in-frame clones only, not all of them. The data show nearly 110,000 clones, with 90% seen just once and 0.45% to 0.5% held by the top ten. Sequencing used CD4+ or CD8+ T cells sorted from blood, obtained in a trial of the OX40 agonist ivuxolimab. All receptors derive from an adult with an advanced solid tumor such as melanoma, head and neck, liver or kidney cancer.

The chain combines TRBV27 with TRBJ2-3; D possibly corresponds to TRBD2 (6 bases). The germline CDR1 and CDR2 sequences are MNHEY and SMNVEV (reference sequence). Trimming cost V 5 bases and J 2 bases, with 8 bases left between them. CDR3 length: 13 amino acids. The CDR3 DNA reads TGTGCCAGCAGTCGGGGGTTCACAGATACGCAGTATTTT. The encoded protein is CASSRGFTDTQYF.

This clone occurred once. The chain is built from TRBV7-9 and TRBJ2-2; the D gene is possibly TRBD2 (5 bases). Germline V gene lookup returns CDR1 SEHNR and CDR2 FQNEAQ (reference sequence). The CDR3 spans 17 residues. V shed 2 bases and J shed 0 bases, with 13 bases lying between them. The CDR3 loop is CASSLMQASSNTGELFF. The CDR3 region has the DNA TGTGCCAGCAGCTTAATGCAAGCTAGCTCGAACACCGGGGAGCTGTTTTTT.

The chain employs TRBV4-3 and TRBJ1-5; D is ambiguous. The CDR3 is 13 amino acids. Trimming shortened V by 0 bases and J by 15 bases, and 15 bases separated the two germline ends. Per the germline V gene, CDR1 is LGHNA and CDR2 is YSLEER. The DNA of the CDR3 is TGCGCCAGCAGCCAAGATCTTGTAGGTCCCAGGCATTTT. Its protein is CASSQDLVGPRHF.

The chain couples TRBV7-9 to TRBJ1-1; D ambiguous. Germline CDR1 and CDR2: SEHNR and FQNEAQ (reference sequence). The CDR3 covers 14 residues. Trimming shortened V by 1 base and J by 5 bases, and 11 bases separated the two germline ends. The CDR3 coding sequence is TGTGCCAGCAGCTTAGAAAGGCAGGAAACTGAAGCTTTCTTT. Amino acids: CASSLERQETEAFF.

V gene TRBV19 combines with J gene TRBJ1-4, with 8 bases fitting TRBD1. V trimming: 3 bases; J trimming: 7 bases; junction bases outside the gene matches: 7. CDR3 size: 15 residues. Germline V CDR1 and CDR2: LNHDA, SQIVND (reference sequence). CDR3 sequence: CASSMGQVGSEKLFF. CDR3 in DNA: TGTGCCAGTAGTATGGGACAGGTCGGCAGTGAAAAACTGTTTTTT.

The chain combines TRBV9 with TRBJ1-1, with D perhaps TRBD1 (5 bases). This CDR3 contains 14 residues. The ends were cut back, 0 bases at V and 5 bases at J, with 11 bases in the middle. Per germline, CDR1 SGDLS and CDR2 YYNGEE. The CDR3 region has the DNA TGTGCCAGCAGCGTAGATGCGGGGCGGACTGAAGCTTTCTTT. The encoded protein is CASSVDAGRTEAFF.

J is TRBJ2-2 and V is TRBV5-4; unclear D gene. The CDR3 has 15 residues. Trimming shortened V by 2 bases and J by 1 base, and 9 bases separated the two germline ends. Germline V gene lookup returns CDR1 SGHNT and CDR2 YYREEE (reference sequence). The CDR3 DNA is TGTGCCAGCAGCTTTTCCAGGTTGAACACCGGGGAGCTGTTTTTT. Amino acids: CASSFSRLNTGELFF.

This clone has only one observation. The chain is built from TRBV7-8 and TRBJ1-5; the D gene is possibly TRBD1 (5 bases). This CDR3 comprises 15 residues. The V gene lost 5 bases and the J gene lost 7 bases, with 18 bases spanning the gap. Looked up from germline, CDR1 is SGHVS and CDR2 is FQNEAQ. The CDR3 DNA is TGTGCCAGCAGCGTGGGACTGACAGAGGGCCAGCCCCAGCATTTT. This gives the protein CASSVGLTEGQPQHF.

V and J are TRBV7-9 and TRBJ1-1; D is undetermined. The germline V and J ends were trimmed by 1 base and 5 bases, with 14 bases remaining between them. The CDR3 covers 15 residues. Germline loops: CDR1 SEHNR, CDR2 FQNEAQ (reference sequence). The CDR3 DNA follows: TGTGCCAGCAGCTTAGGATGGGGTAGGGATACTGAAGCTTTCTTT. This encodes CASSLGWGRDTEAFF.

The rearrangement uses TRBV30 and TRBJ1-4; D ambiguous. The CDR3 is made up of 11 amino acids. Germline V lookup: CDR1 GTSNPN, CDR2 SVGIG (reference sequence). The V gene lost 4 bases and the J gene lost 6 bases, with 6 bases spanning the gap. CDR3 DNA: TGTGCCTGGACCAGCGATGAAAAACTGTTTTTT. Translation gives CAWTSDEKLFF.

This rearrangement joins TRBV6-6 to TRBJ2-2; 7 bases match TRBD2. Germline-derived CDR1 and CDR2 are MNHNY and SVGAGI (reference sequence). With 6 bases clipped from V and 4 bases from J, the junction kept 2 bases outside the gene matches. CDR3 size: 13 residues. This chain's CDR3 is CASRGGTTGELFF. CDR3 nucleotide sequence: TGTGCCAGCAGGGGAGGGACCACCGGGGAGCTGTTTTTT.

The V call is TRBV4-3, the J call TRBJ2-4; 13 nucleotides line up with TRBD2. Germline assignment: CDR1 LGHNA and CDR2 YSLEER. Unmatched junction bases numbered 3, after V lost 1 base and J lost 0 bases. The CDR3 runs 18 residues. In DNA, the CDR3 is TGCGCCAGCAGCCAAGGGACTAGCGGGGGAGCAGCCAAAAACATTCAGTACTTC. Translating it yields CASSQGTSGGAAKNIQYF.

The chain is built from TRBV6-5 and TRBJ2-7, with D hard to call. V dropped 2 bases and J dropped 0 bases, with 8 bases sitting between them. The CDR3 covers 14 residues. CDR1 and CDR2 (germline): MNHEY, SVGAGI. CDR3 in DNA: TGTGCCAGCAGTTACGACACTCTCTCCTACGAGCAGTACTTC. Amino acids: CASSYDTLSYEQYF.

V and J are TRBV5-4 and TRBJ2-3; 12 bases line up with TRBD2. This CDR3 spans 16 amino acids. V lost 7 bases, J lost 2 bases, and 8 bases stayed unmatched. Germline CDR1 SGHNT, CDR2 YYREEE (reference sequence). CDR3 DNA: TGTGCCAGCGGGAGTGGACTAGCGGGGTCCACAGATACGCAGTATTTT. Translated, it gives CASGSGLAGSTDTQYF.

V and J are TRBV9 and TRBJ1-2; D gene unclear. The CDR3 has 13 amino acids. CDR1 is SGDLS and CDR2 is YYNGEE in the germline V gene. Trimming pared 1 base from V and 0 bases from J, leaving 4 bases between. CDR3 in amino acids: CASSVNANYGYTF. CDR3 coding DNA: TGTGCCAGCAGCGTAAACGCTAACTATGGCTACACCTTC.

This chain connects TRBV7-9 to TRBJ2-2; D may correspond to TRBD1 or TRBD2 (5 bases each). The V end lost 4 bases, the J end lost 4 bases, and 16 bases lay between the germline ends. From germline, CDR1 is SEHNR and CDR2 FQNEAQ (reference sequence). The CDR3 loop spans 16 amino acids. DNA of the CDR3: TGTGCCAGCAGCTCCGCCGGGACGGCCGGCACCGGGGAGCTGTTTTTT. It translates to CASSSAGTAGTGELFF.

This chain links TRBV28 with TRBJ1-2; TRBD1 might be the D (6 bases). Trimming shortened V by 6 bases and J by 6 bases, and 14 bases separated the two germline ends. The CDR3 totals 13 residues. Germline CDR1 MDHEN, CDR2 SYDVKM. Here the CDR3 DNA reads TGTGCCAGCAGCCCCGGGACACCGGATGGCTACACCTTC. Its translation is CASSPGTPDGYTF.

The sample holds a few counts of this clone. V usage is TRBV27 and J usage is TRBJ2-5, with 8 bases lining up with TRBD2. V shed 10 bases, J shed 4 bases, and the junction held 11 bases outside the gene matches. This CDR3 has 14 amino acids. Germline V gene sequence: CDR1 MNHEY, CDR2 SMNVEV (reference sequence). The CDR3 bases are TGTGCCACCCTCTCGGGACTAGGAGGAGAGACCCAGTACTTC. The encoded protein is CATLSGLGGETQYF.

The genes are TRBV7-3 and TRBJ1-6; D remains ambiguous. In germline, CDR1 is SGHTA, CDR2 FQGTGA. The CDR3 is 13 amino acids. Trimming took 6 bases from V and 10 from J, leaving 13 bases between them. The CDR3 protein is CASSIGGVSPLHF. CDR3 coding DNA: TGTGCCAGCAGTATAGGAGGAGTCTCACCCCTCCACTTT.

The chain recombines TRBV14 with TRBJ1-1; D gene uncertain. Germline values: CDR1 SGHDN, CDR2 FVKESK. The V end lost 1 base, the J end lost 4 bases, and 13 bases lay between the germline ends. This CDR3 is 15 amino acids long. CDR3 residues: CASSQGNSLGTEAFF. The CDR3 DNA follows: TGTGCCAGCAGCCAAGGAAACAGCTTAGGCACTGAAGCTTTCTTT.

V gene TRBV27 combines with J gene TRBJ2-3; 8 bases align to TRBD2. The V gene's germline CDR1 is MNHEY and CDR2 SMNVEV (reference sequence). The CDR3 is 16 residues long. Unmatched junction bases numbered 6, after V lost 1 base and J lost 3 bases. The CDR3 is CASSLFAGGRTDTQYF. The CDR3 DNA reads as TGTGCCAGCAGTTTATTTGCGGGGGGCAGGACAGATACGCAGTATTTT.

The V and J genes are TRBV7-2 and TRBJ1-2; tentative D call: TRBD1 (5 bases). The CDR3 is 14 residues long. V was trimmed by 4 bases and J by 8 bases, leaving 17 bases between them. CDR1 and CDR2 (germline): SGHTA, FQGNSA. The CDR3 DNA reads TGTGCCAGCAGCTCCGCTCGAGGGGTAGAGGGCTACACCTTC. This codes for CASSSARGVEGYTF. The variable domain in full, with the rest retrieved from reference TRBV7-2 and TRBJ1-2, is GAGVSQSPSNKVTEKGKDVELRCDPISGHTALYWYRQSLGQGLEFLIYFQGNSAPDKSGLPSDRFSAERTGGSVSTLTIQRTQQEDSAVYLCASSSARGVEGYTFGSGTRLTVV.

This sequence joins TRBV18 and TRBJ2-7; no firm D call. Trimming shortened V by 2 bases and J by 4 bases, and 9 bases separated the two germline ends. Looked up from germline, CDR1 is KGHSH and CDR2 is LQKENI. This CDR3 comprises 13 residues. The CDR3 spells CASSPSKDYEQYF. The CDR3 region has the DNA TGTGCCAGCTCACCATCAAAGGATTACGAGCAGTACTTC.

The chain has TRBV4-3 and TRBJ2-3; the match to TRBD2 covers 8 bases. V was clipped by 1 base and J by 2 bases; unmatched bases: 5. Germline-derived CDR1 and CDR2 are LGHNA and YSLEER. The CDR3 spans 16 residues. The CDR3 sequence is CASSQAGGGSTDTQYF. In nucleotides, the CDR3 is TGCGCCAGCAGCCAAGCGGGCGGGGGGTCCACAGATACGCAGTATTTT.

This chain joins TRBV30 and TRBJ2-5; a possible D gene is TRBD2 (6 bases). Deletions cut 1 base from V and 6 bases from J, with 12 bases between. Germline V gene data show CDR1 as GTSNPN and CDR2 as SVGIG (reference sequence). The CDR3 covers 13 residues. CDR3 in DNA: TGTGCCTGGAGTGCCAGCGGAGGGAAGACCCAGTACTTC. It translates to CAWSASGGKTQYF.

The chain carries TRBV6-5 and TRBJ2-7, with 8 bases matching TRBD1. Trimming took 5 bases from V and 0 from J; bases not matched to a gene: 0. Germline-derived CDR1 and CDR2 are MNHEY and SVGAGI. This CDR3 contains 13 residues. The CDR3 DNA reads TGTGCCAGCAGTCAGGGGGCCTCCTACGAGCAGTACTTC. As protein: CASSQGASYEQYF.